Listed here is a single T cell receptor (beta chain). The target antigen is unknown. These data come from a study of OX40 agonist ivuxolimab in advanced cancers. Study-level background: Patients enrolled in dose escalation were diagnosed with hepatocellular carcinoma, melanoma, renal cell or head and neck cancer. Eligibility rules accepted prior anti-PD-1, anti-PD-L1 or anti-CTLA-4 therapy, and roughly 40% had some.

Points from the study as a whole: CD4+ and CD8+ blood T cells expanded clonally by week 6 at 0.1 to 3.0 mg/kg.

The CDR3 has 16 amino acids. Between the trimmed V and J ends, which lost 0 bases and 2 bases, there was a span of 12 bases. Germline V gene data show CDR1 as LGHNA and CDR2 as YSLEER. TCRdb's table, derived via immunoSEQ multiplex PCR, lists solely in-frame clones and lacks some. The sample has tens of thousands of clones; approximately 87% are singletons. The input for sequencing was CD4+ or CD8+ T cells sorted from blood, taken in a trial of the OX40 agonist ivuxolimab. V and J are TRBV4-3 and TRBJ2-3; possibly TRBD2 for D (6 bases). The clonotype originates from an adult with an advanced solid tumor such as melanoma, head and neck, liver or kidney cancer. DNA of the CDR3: TGCGCCAGCAGCCAAGAAGGCGGGATCTTCACAGATACGCAGTATTTT. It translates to CASSQEGGIFTDTQYF.